This entry is about one TCR beta chain. Its matching antigen is unknown. This sample stems from a study of vaccination and CD4 T cells after COVID-19. Study findings and constraints: Spike mono-reactivity held for 304 of 307 vaccine-specific clones in convalescent patients.

Sequencing of the DNA from cultured CD4+ T cells was carried out with the Oncomine TCR Beta short-read assay. MiXCR was run by TCRdb on the PCR reads, yielding one entry per CDR3 protein. The profile shows about 12,000 distinct CDR3 sequences, 65% to 85% of them singletons. Treatment defined: roughly 10-day PBMC culture with coronavirus spike peptide pools or control peptides (ViraFEST assay). ViraFEST used peptide pools to expand antigen-specific T cells and subsequently sequenced their TCRs. CDR1 is DFQATT and CDR2 is SNEGSKA in the germline V gene (reference sequence). This CDR3 region has 15 residues. The V gene end was trimmed by 6 bases and the J gene end by 5 bases; junction bases not matched to a gene: 11.

The rearrangement uses TRBV20-1 and TRBJ2-4; 9 bases align to TRBD2. The clonotype comes from a human donor who had recovered from COVID-19. The sample taken for sequencing was CD4+ T cells from blood, cultured in vitro. For the CDR3, the DNA is TGCAGTGCGACGGCGCCCGGACTAGCGCAAAACATTCAGTACTTC. Its protein is CSATAPGLAQNIQYF.